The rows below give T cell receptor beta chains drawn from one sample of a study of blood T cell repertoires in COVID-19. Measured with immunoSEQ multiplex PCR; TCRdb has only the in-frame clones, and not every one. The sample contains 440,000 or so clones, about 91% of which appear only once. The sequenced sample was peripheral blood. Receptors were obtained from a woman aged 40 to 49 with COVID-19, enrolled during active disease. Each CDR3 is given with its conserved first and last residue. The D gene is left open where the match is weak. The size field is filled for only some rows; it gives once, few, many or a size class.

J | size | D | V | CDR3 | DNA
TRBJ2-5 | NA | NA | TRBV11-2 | CASSQRTQIQETQYF | TGTGCCAGCAGCCAACGGACACAGATCCAAGAGACCCAGTACTTC
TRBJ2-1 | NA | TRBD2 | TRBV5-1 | CASSDGLAVFSYNEQFF | TGCGCCAGCAGCGACGGACTAGCGGTCTTCTCCTACAATGAGCAGTTCTTC
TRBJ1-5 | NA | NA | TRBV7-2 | CASSLSGRLDQPQHF | TGTGCCAGCAGCTTATCCGGTCGACTTGATCAGCCCCAGCATTTT
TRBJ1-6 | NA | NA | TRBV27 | CASGRPTAYSYNSPLHF | TGTGCCAGCGGGAGGCCTACAGCATACTCTTATAATTCACCCCTCCACTTT
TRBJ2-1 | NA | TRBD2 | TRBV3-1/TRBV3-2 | CASTLLAGGPNEQFF | TGTGCCAGCACCCTACTAGCGGGAGGGCCTAATGAGCAGTTCTTC
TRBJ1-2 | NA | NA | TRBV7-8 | CASSLVAGGDYGYTF | TGTGCCAGCAGCTTAGTGGCGGGGGGCGACTATGGCTACACCTTC
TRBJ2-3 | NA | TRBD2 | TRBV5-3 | CARSLGRGGTDTQYF | TGTGCCAGAAGCTTGGGGCGGGGGGGCACAGATACGCAGTATTTT
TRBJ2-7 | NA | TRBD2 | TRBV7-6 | CASSPRAGVVSYEQYF | TGTGCCAGCAGCCCCCGAGCGGGAGTAGTTTCCTACGAGCAGTACTTC
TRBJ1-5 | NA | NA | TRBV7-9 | CASSLAGGNQPQHF | TGTGCCAGCAGCTTAGCCGGCGGGAATCAGCCCCAGCATTTT
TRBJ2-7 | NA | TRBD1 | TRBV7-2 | CASSLASGTGGYEQYF | TGTGCCAGCAGCTTAGCATCCGGGACAGGGGGGTACGAGCAGTACTTC
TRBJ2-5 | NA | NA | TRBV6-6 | CASSRQQETQYF | TGTGCCAGCAGCCGACAGCAAGAGACCCAGTACTTC
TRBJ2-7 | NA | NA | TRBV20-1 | CSASDEGRRGAYEQYF | TGCAGTGCTAGTGACGAAGGGCGTCGGGGGGCGTACGAGCAGTACTTC
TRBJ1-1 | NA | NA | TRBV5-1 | CASRGAATNTEAFF | TGCGCCAGCAGGGGCGCAGCCACGAACACTGAAGCTTTCTTT
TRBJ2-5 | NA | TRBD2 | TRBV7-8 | CASSRTGTSGQETQYF | TGTGCCAGCAGCCGTACCGGGACTAGCGGCCAAGAGACCCAGTACTTC
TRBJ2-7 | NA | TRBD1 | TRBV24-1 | CATYTGTAAYEQYF | TGTGCCACCTACACCGGGACAGCGGCCTACGAGCAGTACTTC
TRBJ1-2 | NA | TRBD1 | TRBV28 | CAVTYQGAERGYTF | TGTGCCGTCACATACCAGGGGGCGGAACGAGGCTACACCTTC
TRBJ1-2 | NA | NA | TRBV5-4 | CASSLASWAGAYGYTF | TGTGCCAGCAGCTTGGCCTCTTGGGCAGGGGCCTATGGCTACACCTTC
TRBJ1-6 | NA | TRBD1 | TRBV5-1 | CASSLTGWNSPLHF | TGCGCCAGCAGCCTGACAGGGTGGAATTCACCCCTCCACTTT
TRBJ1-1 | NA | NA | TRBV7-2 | CASSLGALNTEAFF | TGTGCCAGCAGCTTAGGGGCCCTGAACACTGAAGCTTTCTTT
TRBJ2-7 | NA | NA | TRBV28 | CASRTVHRAHEQYF | TGTGCCAGCAGGACCGTCCACAGGGCCCACGAGCAGTACTTC
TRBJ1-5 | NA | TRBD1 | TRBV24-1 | CATSHRGGGNQPQHF | TGTGCCACCAGCCACAGGGGTGGGGGCAATCAGCCCCAGCATTTT
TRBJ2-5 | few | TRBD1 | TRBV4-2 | CASSQDQAGGSQETQYF | TGTGCCAGCAGCCAAGATCAGGCAGGGGGTAGCCAAGAGACCCAGTACTTC
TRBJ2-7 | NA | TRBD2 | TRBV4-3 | CASSQSGLAGSYEQYF | TGCGCCAGCAGCCAATCCGGACTAGCGGGCTCCTACGAGCAGTACTTC
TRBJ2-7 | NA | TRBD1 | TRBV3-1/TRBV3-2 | CASSQRTTGEAYEQYF | TGTGCCAGCAGCCAGAGGACAACAGGGGAAGCCTACGAGCAGTACTTC